This T cell receptor beta chain was identified during a study of blood T cells in healthy people across ages. The authors ran a second PCR of roughly 6 to 12 cycles using a sample-barcoded 5' primer and a J-beta primer mix. Each CDR3 protein gets one entry after TCRdb re-called the 5' RACE reads with MiXCR. The table shows 600,000 to 800,000 distinct CDR3 sequences, with 52% occurring only once. The germline CDR1 and CDR2 sequences are DFQATT and SNEGSKA (reference sequence). This CDR3 has 14 amino acids. To note about this clonotype: This may come from a read error, since a much larger clone is one base off.

Sequencing used blood. The sequence derives from a woman over 75 in good health. The V and J genes are TRBV20-1 and TRBJ2-7; no clear D gene. CDR3 DNA: TGCGGTGCTAGTAAGGCCTTCATCGAGTACGAGCAGTACTTC. This translates into CGASKAFIEYEQYF.